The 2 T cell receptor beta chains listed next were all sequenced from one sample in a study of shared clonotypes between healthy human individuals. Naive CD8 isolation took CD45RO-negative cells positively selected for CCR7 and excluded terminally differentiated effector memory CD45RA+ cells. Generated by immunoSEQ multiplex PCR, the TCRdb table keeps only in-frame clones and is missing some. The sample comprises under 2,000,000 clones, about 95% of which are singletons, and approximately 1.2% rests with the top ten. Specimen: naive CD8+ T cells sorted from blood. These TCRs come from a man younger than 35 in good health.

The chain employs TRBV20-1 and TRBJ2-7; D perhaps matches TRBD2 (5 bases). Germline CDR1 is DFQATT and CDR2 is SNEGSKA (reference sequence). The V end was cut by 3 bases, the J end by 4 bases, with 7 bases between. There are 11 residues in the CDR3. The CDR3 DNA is TGCAGTGCTAGGGGAGAATACGAGCAGTACTTC. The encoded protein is CSARGEYEQYF.

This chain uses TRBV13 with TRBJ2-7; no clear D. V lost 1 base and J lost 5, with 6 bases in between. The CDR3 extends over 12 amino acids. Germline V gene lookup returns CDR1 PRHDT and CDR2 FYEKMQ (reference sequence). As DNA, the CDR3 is TGTGCCAGCAGCTTAGAGGGTAACGAGCAGTACTTC. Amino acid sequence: CASSLEGNEQYF.